This paragraph reports one T cell receptor beta chain. Its antigen is as yet unknown. TCRdb keeps only in-frame clones here, not all; method: immunoSEQ multiplex PCR. The table has about 150,000 clones, under 95% seen once. This sample was included in a study of T cell responses to AZD1222 COVID-19 vaccine. The study's findings and limits: Within unmutated variant regions lay the reported targets of nearly half of spike-specific TCRs. Clonal diversity may have been underestimated, and the donors were mostly white British, with more females than males. Breadth and depth of Spike-specific TCRs rose after two AZD1222 doses. Among those given AZD1222, only five to seven were seropositive at baseline.

V was pared by 3 bases and J by 2 bases, with 10 bases between. The CDR3 has 14 residues. CDR1 SGHRS and CDR2 YFSETQ come from the germline V gene. The rearrangement links TRBV5-1 to TRBJ2-3; D perhaps matches TRBD1 (5 bases). The material sequenced was peripheral blood, taken 28 days after the second AZD1222 dose. This TCR derives from an adult who received the AZD1222 COVID-19 vaccine. This chain's CDR3 is CASSSTGNTDTQYF. For the CDR3, the DNA is TGCGCCAGCAGCTCCACAGGTAACACAGATACGCAGTATTTT.